This TCR beta chain originates from a study of blood T cell repertoires in COVID-19. About the research overall: COVID-19 samples from acute and convalescent phases originated in the United States, Italy and Spain.

Authors' methods: Nucleated cell number was recorded as an estimate derived from reference gene primer amplification. TCRdb's copy holds only in-frame clones and misses some; the assay was immunoSEQ multiplex PCR. V and J calls plus clone size are reproduced from that table; the DNA served to infer D and trimming. Among about 330,000 clones listed, about 92% were seen once. Allocation to cohorts depended on clinical history reported by the participants. V was pared by 1 base and J by 7 bases, with 8 bases between. Germline values: CDR1 MNHEY, CDR2 SVGAGI. This CDR3 has 13 amino acids. This clone was detected only once.

This TCR came from a woman in her twenties or thirties who had recovered from COVID-19. Sequencing input: PBMCs or T cells enriched from blood (not recorded which). The rearrangement links TRBV6-5 to TRBJ2-1, with D tentatively TRBD2 (5 bases). The CDR3 protein is CASSYFTGNEQFF. The CDR3 coding sequence is TGTGCCAGCAGTTACTTTACGGGAAATGAGCAGTTCTTC.